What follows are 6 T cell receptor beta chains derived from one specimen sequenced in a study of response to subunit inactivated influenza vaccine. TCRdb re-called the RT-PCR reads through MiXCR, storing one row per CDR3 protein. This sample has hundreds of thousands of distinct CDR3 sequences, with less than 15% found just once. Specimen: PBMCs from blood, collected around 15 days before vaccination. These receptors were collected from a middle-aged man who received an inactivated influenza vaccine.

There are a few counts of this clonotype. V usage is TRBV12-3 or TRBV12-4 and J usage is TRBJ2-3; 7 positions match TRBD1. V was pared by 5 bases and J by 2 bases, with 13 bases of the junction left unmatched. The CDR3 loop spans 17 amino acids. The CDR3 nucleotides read TGTGCCAGCAGTACAACGCTCCGGGACAGCATCACAGATACGCAGTATTTT. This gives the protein CASSTTLRDSITDTQYF.

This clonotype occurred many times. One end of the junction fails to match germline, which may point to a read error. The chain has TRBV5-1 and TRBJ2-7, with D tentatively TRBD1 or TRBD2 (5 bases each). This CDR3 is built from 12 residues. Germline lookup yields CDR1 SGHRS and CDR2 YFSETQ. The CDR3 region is CASSRDGYEQYF. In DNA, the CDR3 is TGTGCCAGCAGTAGGGACGGCTACGAGCAGTACTTC.

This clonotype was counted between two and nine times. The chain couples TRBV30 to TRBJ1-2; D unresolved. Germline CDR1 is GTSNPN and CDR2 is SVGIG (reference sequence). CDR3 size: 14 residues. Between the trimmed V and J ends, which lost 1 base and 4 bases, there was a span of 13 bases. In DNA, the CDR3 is TGTGCCTGGAGTGGCTGGGAGGGCGGCTATGGCTACACCTTC. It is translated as CAWSGWEGGYGYTF.

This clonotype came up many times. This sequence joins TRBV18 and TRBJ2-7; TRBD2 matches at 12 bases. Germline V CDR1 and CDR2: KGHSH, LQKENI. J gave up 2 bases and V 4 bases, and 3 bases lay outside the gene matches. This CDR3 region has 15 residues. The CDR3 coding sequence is TGTGCCAGCTCACGGACTAGCGGGAATCCCTACGAGCAGTACTTC. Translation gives CASSRTSGNPYEQYF.

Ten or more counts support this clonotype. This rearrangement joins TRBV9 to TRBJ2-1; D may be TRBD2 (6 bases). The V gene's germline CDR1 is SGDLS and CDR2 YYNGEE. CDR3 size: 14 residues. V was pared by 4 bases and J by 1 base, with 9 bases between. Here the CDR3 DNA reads TGTGCCAGCAGCCCGACTAGTTCCTACAATGAGCAGTTCTTC. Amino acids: CASSPTSSYNEQFF.

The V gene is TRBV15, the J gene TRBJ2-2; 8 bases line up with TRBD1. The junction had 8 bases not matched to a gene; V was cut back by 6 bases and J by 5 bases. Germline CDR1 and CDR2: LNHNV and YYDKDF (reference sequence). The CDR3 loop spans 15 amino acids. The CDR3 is CATRADRGWTGELFF. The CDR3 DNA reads TGTGCCACCAGAGCTGACAGGGGCTGGACCGGGGAGCTGTTTTTT.